This T cell receptor (beta chain) was profiled in a study of neurological immune-mediated disorders (dated by TCRdb to the late 2010s). For the wider study: Among the approximately 34 multiple sclerosis patients, relapsing-remitting MS accounted for some 30 and secondary progressive MS accounted for 3. Using UMI-based sequencing, the study compared peripheral blood TCR-beta repertoires from patients with HTLV-I-associated myelopathy (HAM/TSP), patients with multiple sclerosis, and healthy controls. The roughly 110 TCR-beta libraries covered PBMC samples along with longitudinal samples, technical triplicates, and paired sorted CD4+ and CD8+ T-cell subsets. The cohort was made up of 65 to 75 subjects, consisting of roughly 15 HAM/TSP patients, 35 or so multiple sclerosis patients and some 20 healthy controls.

This clonotype was observed at least ten times. The specificity of this receptor is unknown. No clone much larger than this one lies a single base away; base qualities are absent. V is pruned by 3 bases and J by 4 bases, leaving 9 bases of the junction without a gene match. Taken from the germline V gene (reference sequence), the CDR1 and CDR2 loops are DFQATT and SNEGSKA. The CDR3 spans 15 residues, from the cysteine through the phenylalanine. Kept here is only the CDR3 DNA, which spans 45 bases and is read in frame from base 1. Unsorted PBMC libraries were generated from 2 million PBMCs stored in RNAlater at -80 °C until RNA extraction. Multiple sclerosis patients were enrolled in a US clinical protocol evaluating disease progression by magnetic resonance imaging. Peripheral blood underwent Ficoll-Hypaque density gradient centrifugation to isolate PBMCs, which were then cryopreserved in liquid nitrogen.

cDNA was synthesized by template-switch 5'RACE using a primer carrying a 10-nucleotide random unique molecular identifier by which each TCR transcript was tagged. Every sequencing run yielded over 170 million TCR-beta sequences covering 15-18 subjects. The RNeasy kit was used to extract total RNA. TCR-beta VDJ regions were amplified with primers for the TCR constant region and the 5'RACE anchor, using the KAPA Real-time Library Amplification kit. A first PCR added sample indexes and Illumina adaptors, and a second PCR then raised library yield. The roughly 650 bp TCR product was size-selected on a 2% E-gel SizeSelection system after Ampure bead purification. Before pooling, library quality was checked on a Bioanalyzer, concentration was measured with Qubit, and libraries were quantified with the Kapa Library Quantification kit. An Illumina HiSeq 2500 was used to sequence the libraries paired-end at 2 x 150 bp. To increase sequence diversity, about 25-30% phiX was spiked into each library pool. From the authors' description of their analysis: Quality-filtered reads were processed with the UMI-based MiGEC pipeline, and over 90% of raw TCR sequences were removed by the MiGEC pipeline during error correction. VDJ genes were aligned to IMGT germline references, and each clonotype was defined by a unique CDR3 amino acid sequence together with V-J genes. Clonal expansion, Shannon diversity, and CDR3 relatedness (CalcPairwiseDistances, ClusterSamples) were evaluated with VDJtools, and phylogenetic trees were built with CLCbio workbench. Clones with at least 8 unique UMIs were defined as expanded, with this threshold being based on coefficient-of-variation modelling across technical triplicates. TCRdb reprocessing: public reads trimmed at Q25 with fastp, clones called with MiXCR, in-frame beta chains kept. Each entry is one CDR3 protein sequence, shown with its most common DNA and genes. TCRdb, not the original authors, processed these V and J calls. The sample profile shows 75,000 to 80,000 distinct CDR3 sequences; around 4.6% of them were found once. The top ten hold 2% to 2.5% of the sample.

The paper's findings and limits, for the study overall: Across subjects, expanded clones never shared an identical CDR3 amino acid sequence, which suggests that the TCR-beta repertoires in every group were private. TCR clonal expansion was highest in HAM/TSP patients and lowest in MS patients, with MS patients falling below even healthy controls. Phylogenetic analysis grouped repertoires from 18 of 34 MS patients into a cluster of related CDR3 sequences, suggesting a possible repertoire-level signature. No association of the MS cluster with clinical or MRI features was observed, and the need for larger cohorts was stated by the authors.

The chain is encoded by TRBV20-1 joined to TRBJ2-3; TRBD2 matches 8 bases in the middle. The clonotype was recovered from a woman aged 30 to 39 with multiple sclerosis. The sequenced sample was PBMCs. The CDR3 is CSASSAGGRPDTQYF. The DNA is as follows: TGCAGTGCTAGTAGTGCGGGGGGCCGGCCAGATACGCAGTATTTT.